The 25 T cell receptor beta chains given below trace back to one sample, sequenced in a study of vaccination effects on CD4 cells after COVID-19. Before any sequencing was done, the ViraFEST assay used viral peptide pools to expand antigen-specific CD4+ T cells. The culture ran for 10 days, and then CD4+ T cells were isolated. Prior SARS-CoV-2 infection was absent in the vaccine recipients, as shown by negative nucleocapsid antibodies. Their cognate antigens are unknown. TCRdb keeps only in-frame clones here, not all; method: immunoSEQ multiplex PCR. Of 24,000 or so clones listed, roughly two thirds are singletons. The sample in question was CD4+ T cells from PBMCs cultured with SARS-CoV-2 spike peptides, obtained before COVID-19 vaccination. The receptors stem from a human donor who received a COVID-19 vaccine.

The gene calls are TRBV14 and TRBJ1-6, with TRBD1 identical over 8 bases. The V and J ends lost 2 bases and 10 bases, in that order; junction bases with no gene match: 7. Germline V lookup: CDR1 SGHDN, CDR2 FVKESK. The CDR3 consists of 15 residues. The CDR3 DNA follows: TGTGCCAGCAGCCAATCCTCAGGGGGCCTATCACCCCTCCACTTT. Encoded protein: CASSQSSGGLSPLHF.

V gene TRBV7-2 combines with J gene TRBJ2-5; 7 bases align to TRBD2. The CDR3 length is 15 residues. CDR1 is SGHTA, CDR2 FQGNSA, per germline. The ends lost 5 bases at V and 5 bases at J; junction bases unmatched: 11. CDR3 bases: TGTGCCAGCAGCCCGAAGTGGGGGAGGGCGGAGACCCAGTACTTC. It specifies CASSPKWGRAETQYF.

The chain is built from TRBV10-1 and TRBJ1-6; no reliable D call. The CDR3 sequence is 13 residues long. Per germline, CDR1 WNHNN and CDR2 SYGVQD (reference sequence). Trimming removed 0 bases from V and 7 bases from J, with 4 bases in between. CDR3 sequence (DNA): TGCGCCAGCAGTGAGTCGGGGAATTCACCCCTCCACTTT. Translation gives CASSESGNSPLHF.

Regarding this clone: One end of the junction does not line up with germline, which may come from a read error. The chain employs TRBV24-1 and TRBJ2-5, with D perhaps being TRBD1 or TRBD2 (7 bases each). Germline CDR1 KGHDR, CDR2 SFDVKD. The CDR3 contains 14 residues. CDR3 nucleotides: TGTGCCACGAGTGGGGGGGGGACAGAAGAGACCCAGTACTTC. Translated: CATSGGGTEETQYF.

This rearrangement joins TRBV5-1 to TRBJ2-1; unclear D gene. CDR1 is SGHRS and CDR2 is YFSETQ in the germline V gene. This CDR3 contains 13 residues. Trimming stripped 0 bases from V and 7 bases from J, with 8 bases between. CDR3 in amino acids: CASSLDSRNEQFF. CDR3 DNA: TGCGCCAGCAGCTTGGACTCGAGGAATGAGCAGTTCTTC.

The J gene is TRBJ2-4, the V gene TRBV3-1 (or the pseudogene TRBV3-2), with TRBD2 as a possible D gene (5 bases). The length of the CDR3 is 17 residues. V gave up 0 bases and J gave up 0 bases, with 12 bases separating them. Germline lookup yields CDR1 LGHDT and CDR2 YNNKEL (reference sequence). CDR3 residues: CASSQEDFGVAKNIQYF. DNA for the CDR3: TGTGCCAGCAGCCAAGAAGACTTCGGGGTAGCCAAAAACATTCAGTACTTC.

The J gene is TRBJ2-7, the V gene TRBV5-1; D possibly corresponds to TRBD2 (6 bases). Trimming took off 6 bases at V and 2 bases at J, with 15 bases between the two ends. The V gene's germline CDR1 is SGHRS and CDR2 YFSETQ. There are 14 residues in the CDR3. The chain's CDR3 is CASMDTGAPYEQYF. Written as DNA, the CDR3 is TGCGCCAGCATGGATACGGGAGCCCCCTACGAGCAGTACTTC.

CDR3 DNA sequence: TGTGCCAGCAGTCGACAGGGAGGTCAGCCCCAGCATTTT. It translates to CASSRQGGQPQHF. V usage is TRBV12-3 or TRBV12-4 and J usage is TRBJ1-5; 7 bases line up with TRBD1. J lost 6 bases, V lost 5 bases, and 4 bases had no gene match. The CDR3 has 13 amino acids.

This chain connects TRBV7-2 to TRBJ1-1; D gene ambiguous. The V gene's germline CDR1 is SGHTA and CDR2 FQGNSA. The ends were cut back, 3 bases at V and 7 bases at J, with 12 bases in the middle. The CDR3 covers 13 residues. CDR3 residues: CASSFPGTDEAFF. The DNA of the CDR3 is TGTGCCAGCAGCTTCCCAGGAACGGATGAAGCTTTCTTT.

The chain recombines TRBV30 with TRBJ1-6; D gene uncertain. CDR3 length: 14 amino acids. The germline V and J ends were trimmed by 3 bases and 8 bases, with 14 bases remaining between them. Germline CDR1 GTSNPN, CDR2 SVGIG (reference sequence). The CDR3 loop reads CAWRSGRLYSPLHF. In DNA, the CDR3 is TGTGCCTGGAGATCTGGGCGGTTATATTCACCCCTCCACTTT.

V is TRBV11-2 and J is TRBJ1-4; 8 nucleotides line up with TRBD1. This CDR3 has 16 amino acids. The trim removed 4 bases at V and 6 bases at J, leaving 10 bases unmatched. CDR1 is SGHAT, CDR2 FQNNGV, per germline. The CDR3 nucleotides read TGTGCCAGCAGCTCTATAGGACAGGGAGGGGATGAAAAACTGTTTTTT. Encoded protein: CASSSIGQGGDEKLFF.

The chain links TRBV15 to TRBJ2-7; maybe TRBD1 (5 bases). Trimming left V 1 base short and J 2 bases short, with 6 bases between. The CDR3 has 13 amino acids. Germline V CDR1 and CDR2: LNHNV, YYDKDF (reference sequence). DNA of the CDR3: TGTGCCACCAGCAGAGGGACAACCTACGAGCAGTACTTC. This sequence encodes CATSRGTTYEQYF.

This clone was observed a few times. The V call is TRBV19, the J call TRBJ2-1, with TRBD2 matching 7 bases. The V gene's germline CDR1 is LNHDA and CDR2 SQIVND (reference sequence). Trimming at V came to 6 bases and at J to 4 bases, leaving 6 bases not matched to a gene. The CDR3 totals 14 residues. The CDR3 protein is CASRLSSGYNEQFF. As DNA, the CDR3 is TGTGCCAGTAGACTTTCTAGCGGATACAATGAGCAGTTCTTC.

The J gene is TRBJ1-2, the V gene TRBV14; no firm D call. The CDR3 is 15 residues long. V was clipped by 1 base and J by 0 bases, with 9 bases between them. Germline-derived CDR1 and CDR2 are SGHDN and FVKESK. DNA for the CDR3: TGTGCCAGCAGCCAAGGGGGAAGGGCTAACTATGGCTACACCTTC. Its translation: CASSQGGRANYGYTF.

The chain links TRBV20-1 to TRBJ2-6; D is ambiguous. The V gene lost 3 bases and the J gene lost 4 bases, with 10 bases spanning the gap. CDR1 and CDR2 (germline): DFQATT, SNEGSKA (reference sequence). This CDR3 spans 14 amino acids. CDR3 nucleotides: TGCAGTGCTAGTCGCCATTCCGGGGCCAACGTCCTGACTTTC. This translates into CSASRHSGANVLTF.

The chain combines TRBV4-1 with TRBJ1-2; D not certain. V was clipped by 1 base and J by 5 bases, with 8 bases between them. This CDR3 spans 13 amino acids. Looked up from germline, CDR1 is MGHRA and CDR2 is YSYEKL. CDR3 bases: TGCGCCAGCAGCCAAGGGCAGGTTTATGGCTACACCTTC. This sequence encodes CASSQGQVYGYTF.

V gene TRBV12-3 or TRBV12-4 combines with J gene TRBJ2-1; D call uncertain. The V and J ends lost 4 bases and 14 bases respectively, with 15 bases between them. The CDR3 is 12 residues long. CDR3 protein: CASSSLRAWKFF. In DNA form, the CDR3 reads TGTGCCAGCAGTTCCCTCCGGGCTTGGAAGTTCTTC.

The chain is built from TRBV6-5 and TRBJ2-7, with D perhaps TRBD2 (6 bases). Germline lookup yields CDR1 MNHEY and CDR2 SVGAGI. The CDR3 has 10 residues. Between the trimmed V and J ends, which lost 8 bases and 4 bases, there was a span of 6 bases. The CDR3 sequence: CASGGYEQYF. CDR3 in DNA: TGTGCCAGCGGGGGGTACGAGCAGTACTTC.

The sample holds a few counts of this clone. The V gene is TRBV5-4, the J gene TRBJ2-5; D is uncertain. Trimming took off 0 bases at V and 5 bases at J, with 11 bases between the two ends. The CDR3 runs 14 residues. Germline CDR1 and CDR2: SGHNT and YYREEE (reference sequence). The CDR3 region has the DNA TGTGCCAGCAGCTTGGGGCTGAGAAGGGAGACCCAGTACTTC. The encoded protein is CASSLGLRRETQYF.

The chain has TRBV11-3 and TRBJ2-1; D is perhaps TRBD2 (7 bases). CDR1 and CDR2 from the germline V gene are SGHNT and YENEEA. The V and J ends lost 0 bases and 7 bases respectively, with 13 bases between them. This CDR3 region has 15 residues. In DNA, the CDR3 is TGTGCCAGCAGCTTAGAAGGGGGGGCCTTAAATGAGCAGTTCTTC. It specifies CASSLEGGALNEQFF.

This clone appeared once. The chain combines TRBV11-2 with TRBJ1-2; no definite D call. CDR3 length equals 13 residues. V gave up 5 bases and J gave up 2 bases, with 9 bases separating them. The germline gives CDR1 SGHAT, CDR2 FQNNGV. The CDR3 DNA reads TGTGCCAGCAGCCTCCGGCCAAACTATGGCTACACCTTC. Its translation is CASSLRPNYGYTF.

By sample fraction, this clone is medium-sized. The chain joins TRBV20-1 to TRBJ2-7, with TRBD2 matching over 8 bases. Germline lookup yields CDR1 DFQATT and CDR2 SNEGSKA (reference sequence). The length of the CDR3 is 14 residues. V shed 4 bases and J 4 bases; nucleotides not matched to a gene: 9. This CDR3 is CSANDIAGRYEQYF. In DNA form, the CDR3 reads TGCAGTGCTAATGATATAGCGGGGAGATACGAGCAGTACTTC.

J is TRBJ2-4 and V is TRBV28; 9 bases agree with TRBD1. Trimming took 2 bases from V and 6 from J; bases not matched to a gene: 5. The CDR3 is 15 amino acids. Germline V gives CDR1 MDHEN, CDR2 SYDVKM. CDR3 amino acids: CASSLTGTGLNIQYF. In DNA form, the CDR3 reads TGTGCCAGCAGTTTAACCGGGACAGGGTTAAACATTCAGTACTTC. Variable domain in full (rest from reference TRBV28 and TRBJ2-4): DVKVTQSSRYLVKRTGEKVFLECVQDMDHENMFWYRQDPGLGLRLIYFSYDVKMKEKGDIPEGYSVSREKKERFSLILESASTNQTSMYLCASSLTGTGLNIQYFGAGTRLSVL.

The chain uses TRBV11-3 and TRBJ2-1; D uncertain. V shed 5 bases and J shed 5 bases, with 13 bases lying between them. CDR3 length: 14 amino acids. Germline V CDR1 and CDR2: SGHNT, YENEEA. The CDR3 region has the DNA TGTGCCAGCAGCATTTCCTGGACCAACAATGAGCAGTTCTTC. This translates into CASSISWTNNEQFF.

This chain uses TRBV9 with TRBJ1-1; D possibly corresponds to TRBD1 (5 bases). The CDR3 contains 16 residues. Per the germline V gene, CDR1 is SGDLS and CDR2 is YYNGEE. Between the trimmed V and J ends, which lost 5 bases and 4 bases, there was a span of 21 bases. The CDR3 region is CASSWGEGRMSTEAFF. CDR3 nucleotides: TGTGCCAGCAGTTGGGGGGAGGGCAGAATGAGCACTGAAGCTTTCTTT.